This T cell receptor beta chain came from a study of blood T cell repertoires in COVID-19. Study information: Cohort 3 recovery required two negative PCRs, clearance, or symptom resolution. T cells, B-cell-depleted T cells, or PBMCs supplied cDNA or gDNA.

This CDR3 comprises 14 residues. Trimming removed 0 bases from V and 6 bases from J, with 11 bases in between. CDR1 is SGHRS and CDR2 is YFSETQ in the germline V gene. Per the original data handling: Amplification of reference gene primers was used by the study to estimate nucleated cell counts. The table came from immunoSEQ multiplex PCR; TCRdb's copy has only in-frame clones and leaves some out. V, J and clone size were drawn from that table, and D and trimming were deduced from the DNA. The profile shows approximately 360,000 clones, 80% to 90% of them singletons. Allocation to cohorts depended on clinical history reported by the participants.

This rearrangement joins TRBV5-1 to TRBJ2-3; a possible D gene is TRBD2 (6 bases). This clonotype originated in a man aged 35 to 55 in a cohort exposed to, infected with or recovered from COVID-19 (not recorded which). The source material was PBMCs or T cells enriched from blood (not recorded which). The CDR3 protein is CASSLGRETDTQYF. The CDR3 coding sequence is TGCGCCAGCAGCTTGGGGCGGGAAACGGATACGCAGTATTTT.